What follows is one T cell receptor (beta chain) and its context. This record comes from a study of shared T cell receptors in the human thymus. Clones were sequenced by immunoSEQ multiplex PCR, and TCRdb holds only the in-frame ones, with some missing. The sample has about 660,000 clones, around 87% seen once. A further study also used this sample, focusing on human thymus T cells. That publication notes: Healthy Finnish infants undergoing corrective surgery for congenital heart defects provided the donor material. Thymic tissue was derived from resections collected during corrective heart surgery. V and J genes seemed to be used with bias in thymic and blood repertoires. In unrelated individuals, thymic repertoires overlapped highly, according to related research.

The source material was thymocytes. The clonotype originates from a boy in the first two years of life with a congenital heart defect.

CDR3: CASSSSTARSYEQYF. CDR3 coding DNA: TGTGCCAGCAGTTCCTCGACAGCTAGGTCCTACGAGCAGTACTTC. J is TRBJ2-7 and V is TRBV28, with D perhaps TRBD1 (5 bases). The CDR3 length is 15 residues. The V gene's germline CDR1 is MDHEN and CDR2 SYDVKM. The V end was cut by 4 bases, the J end by 1 base, with 14 bases between.